Reported below is one T cell receptor (beta chain). As yet, its antigen is unknown. These data are taken from a study of blood T cells in healthy people across ages. General study results and limits: Because sorting was not performed, PBMCs prevented conclusive naive versus antigen-experienced comparison. Long-lived donors carried more naive CD4+ cells and greater diversity than aged donors. Across samples, TCR beta diversity tracked strongly with naive T cell percentage.

Healthy Caucasian individuals from Russia aged roughly 6 to 100 were enrolled as donors. A second roughly 7 to 11 cycle PCR used barcoded and J-beta primers. One entry per CDR3 protein results from TCRdb running MiXCR on the 5' RACE reads. Altogether some 710,000 distinct CDR3 sequences are present, about a fifth being singletons, with the ten largest covering roughly a fifth. From germline, CDR1 is MNHNY and CDR2 SVGAGI (reference sequence). The CDR3 length is 14 residues. V gave up 5 bases and J gave up 7 bases; unmatched junction bases: 10. The chain joins TRBV6-6 to TRBJ2-7, with 8 bases matching TRBD1. The clonotype originates from a man between 65 and 85 years old in good health. Sequencing used blood. CDR3 sequence: CASSRTGLSGEQYF. In DNA, the CDR3 is TGTGCCAGCAGTCGGACAGGGCTCTCCGGAGAGCAGTACTTC.